This T cell receptor (beta chain) was found in a study of T cells in Graves' hyperthyroidism and ophthalmopathy. In its sample, this clonotype was seen many times. One junction end does not reproduce the germline sequence, and a read error may be involved. The authors obtained PBMCs from around 10 ml of fresh peripheral blood. There were TCR beta CDR3 regions amplified from RNA transcripts. A set of HTBI primers served as the primers for a first-round RT-PCR of the TCR CDR3. TCRdb passed the multiplex PCR reads through MiXCR, listing each CDR3 protein once. The data contain a few hundred thousand distinct CDR3 sequences, about 20% of them seen just once; the ten biggest clones take up about 60%. The length of the CDR3 is 13 residues. Germline assignment: CDR1 SSHAT and CDR2 FNYEAQ (reference sequence).

The sequencing input was blood. The receptor was derived from a young man with Graves' ophthalmopathy. The chain joins TRBV7-7 to TRBJ2-1, with D unresolved. Here the CDR3 reads CASSSDLNNEQFF. Written as DNA, the CDR3 is TGTGCTAGCAGCTCCGACTTGAACAATGAGCAGTTCTTC.